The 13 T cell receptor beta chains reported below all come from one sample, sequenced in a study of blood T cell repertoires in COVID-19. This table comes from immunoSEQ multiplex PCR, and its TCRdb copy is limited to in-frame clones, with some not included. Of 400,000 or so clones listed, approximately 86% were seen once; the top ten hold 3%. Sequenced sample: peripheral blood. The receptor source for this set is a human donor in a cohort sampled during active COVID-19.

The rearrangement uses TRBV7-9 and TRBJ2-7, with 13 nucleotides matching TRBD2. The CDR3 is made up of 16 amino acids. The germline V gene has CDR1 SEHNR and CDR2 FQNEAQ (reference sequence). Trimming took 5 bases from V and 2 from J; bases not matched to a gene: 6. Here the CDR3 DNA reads TGTGCCAGCAGCCCGAAGGGGACTAGCGGGACCTACGAGCAGTACTTC. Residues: CASSPKGTSGTYEQYF. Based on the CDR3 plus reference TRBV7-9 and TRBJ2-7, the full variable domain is DTGVSQNPRHKITKRGQNVTFRCDPISEHNRLYWYRQTLGQGPEFLTYFQNEAQLEKSRLLSDRFSAERPKGSFSTLEIQRTEQGDSAMYLCASSPKGTSGTYEQYFGPGTRLTVT.

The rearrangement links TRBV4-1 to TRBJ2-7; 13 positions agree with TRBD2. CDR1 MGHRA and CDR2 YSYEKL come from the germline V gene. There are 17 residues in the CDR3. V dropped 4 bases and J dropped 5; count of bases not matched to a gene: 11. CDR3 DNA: TGCGCCAGCAGCCGTACGGGGGGACTAGCGGGGAGGAACGAGCAGTACTTC. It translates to CASSRTGGLAGRNEQYF.

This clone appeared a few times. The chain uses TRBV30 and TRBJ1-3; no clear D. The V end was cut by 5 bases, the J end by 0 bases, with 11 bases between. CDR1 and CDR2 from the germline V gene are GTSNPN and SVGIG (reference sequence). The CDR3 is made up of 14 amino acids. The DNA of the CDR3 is TGTGCCTGGGGTTACGGTATCTCTGGAAACACCATATATTTT. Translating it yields CAWGYGISGNTIYF.

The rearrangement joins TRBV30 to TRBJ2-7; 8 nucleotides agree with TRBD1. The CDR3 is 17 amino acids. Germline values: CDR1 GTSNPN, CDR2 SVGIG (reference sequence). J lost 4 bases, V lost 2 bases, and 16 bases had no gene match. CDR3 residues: CAWSSIAGTGRVYEQYF. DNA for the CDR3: TGTGCCTGGAGTTCCATTGCGGGGACAGGTAGGGTGTACGAGCAGTACTTC. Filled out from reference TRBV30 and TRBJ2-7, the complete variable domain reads SQTIHQWPATLVQPVGSPLSLECTVEGTSNPNLYWYRQAAGRGLQLLFYSVGIGQISSEVPQNLSASRPQDRQFILSSKKLLLSDSGFYLCAWSSIAGTGRVYEQYFGPGTRLTVT.

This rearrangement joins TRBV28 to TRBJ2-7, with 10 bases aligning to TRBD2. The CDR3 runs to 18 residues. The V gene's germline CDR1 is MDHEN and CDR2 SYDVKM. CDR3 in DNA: TGTGCTACGATCTCGGGACTAGCGTTTGGGTTGGTATCCTACGAGCAGTACTTC. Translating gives CATISGLAFGLVSYEQYF.

DNA of the CDR3: TGTGCCAGCTCTCTTGACGGACTTTATGGCTACACCTTC. Amino acid sequence: CASSLDGLYGYTF. The chain recombines TRBV18 with TRBJ1-2, with D unresolved. The CDR3 runs 13 residues. V was cut by 6 bases and J by 5 bases, with 13 bases left in between. Germline V lookup: CDR1 KGHSH, CDR2 LQKENI.

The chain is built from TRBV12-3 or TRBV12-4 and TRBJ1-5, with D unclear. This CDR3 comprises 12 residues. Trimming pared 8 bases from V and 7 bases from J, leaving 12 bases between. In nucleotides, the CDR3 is TGTGCCAGCGGTCAGGTTAACCAGCCCCAGCATTTT. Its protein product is CASGQVNQPQHF.

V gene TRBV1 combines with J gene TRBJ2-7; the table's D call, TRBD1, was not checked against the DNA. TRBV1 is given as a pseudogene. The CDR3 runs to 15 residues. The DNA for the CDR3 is TGCACCAGCAGCCAGAGGGACAGGCCTACCTACGAGCAGTACTTC. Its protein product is CTSSQRDRPTYEQYF.

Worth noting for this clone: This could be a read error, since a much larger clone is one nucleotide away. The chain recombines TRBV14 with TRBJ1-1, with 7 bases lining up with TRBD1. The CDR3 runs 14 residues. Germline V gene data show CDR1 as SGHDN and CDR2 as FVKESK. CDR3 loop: CTSSQARTGHLTFF. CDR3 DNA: TGTACCAGCAGCCAAGCCCGGACAGGTCACTTAACTTTCTTT.

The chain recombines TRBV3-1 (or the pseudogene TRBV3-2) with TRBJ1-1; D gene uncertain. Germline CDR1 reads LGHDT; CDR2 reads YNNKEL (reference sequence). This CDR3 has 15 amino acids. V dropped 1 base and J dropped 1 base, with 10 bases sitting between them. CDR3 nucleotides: TGTGCCAGCAGCCAAGGGCAGAACGAGAACACTGAAGCTTTCTTT. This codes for CASSQGQNENTEAFF.

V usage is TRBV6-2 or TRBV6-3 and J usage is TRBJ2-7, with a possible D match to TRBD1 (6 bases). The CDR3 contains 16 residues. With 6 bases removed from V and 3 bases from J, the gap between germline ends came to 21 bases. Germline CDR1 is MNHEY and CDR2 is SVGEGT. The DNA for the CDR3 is TGTGCCAGCAGCCGCGGATTATACGGACAGTTCTACGAGCAGTACTTC. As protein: CASSRGLYGQFYEQYF.

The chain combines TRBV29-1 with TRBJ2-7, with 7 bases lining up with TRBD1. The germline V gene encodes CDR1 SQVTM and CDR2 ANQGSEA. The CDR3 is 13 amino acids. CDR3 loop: CVAQRGRQGEQYF. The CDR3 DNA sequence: TGCGTCGCACAGAGGGGGCGACAGGGCGAGCAGTACTTC.

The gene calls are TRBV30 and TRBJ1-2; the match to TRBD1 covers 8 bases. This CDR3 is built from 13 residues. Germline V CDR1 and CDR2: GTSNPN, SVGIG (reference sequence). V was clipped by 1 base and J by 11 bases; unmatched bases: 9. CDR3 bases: TGTGCCTGGAGTGACACAGGGGGTTGGTGGTACACCTTC. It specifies CAWSDTGGWWYTF. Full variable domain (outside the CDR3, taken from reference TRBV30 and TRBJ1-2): SQTIHQWPATLVQPVGSPLSLECTVEGTSNPNLYWYRQAAGRGLQLLFYSVGIGQISSEVPQNLSASRPQDRQFILSSKKLLLSDSGFYLCAWSDTGGWWYTFGSGTRLTVV.